The present TCR beta chain was sequenced within a study of vaccination and CD4 T cells after COVID-19. As for the study in general: Treatment of control cultures consisted of a CEFX pool, an HIV-1 Nef pool, or no peptide.

Noted treatment: approximately 11-day PBMC culture with coronavirus spike peptide pools or control peptides (ViraFEST assay). Gathering of the CD4+ T cells, from the unexposed donor, took place before the COVID-19 pandemic (2011-2018). Each of days 3 and 7 saw half the medium replaced by fresh IL-2 medium. CDR1 MNHEY and CDR2 SVGEGT come from the germline V gene. V lost 4 bases, J lost 2 bases, and 4 bases stayed unmatched. The CDR3 runs to 14 residues. As to this clonotype: Its antigen is undetermined.

Once obtained from cultured CD4+ T cells, the DNA was sequenced using the Oncomine TCR Beta short-read assay. Scientists extracted genomic DNA from CD4+ T cells grown in culture. TCRdb recomputed calls from the PCR reads with MiXCR, one row per CDR3 protein. The sample gives about 7,800 distinct CDR3 sequences, over 35% of which show up once; under 40% is in the top ten. This sequence originates from a human donor in good health. The sequencing sample was made of CD4+ T cells from blood, cultured in vitro. The chain has TRBV6-2 or TRBV6-3 and TRBJ1-2; 7 bases are shared with TRBD1. The CDR3 loop is CASSSRDRNYGYTF. Here the CDR3 DNA reads TGTGCCAGCAGTTCCAGGGACAGAAACTATGGCTACACCTTC.